Here is one TCR beta chain with its context. The antigen is unknown. V was pared by 0 bases and J by 3 bases, with 6 bases between. CDR3 length: 13 amino acids. Germline CDR1 is SGDLS and CDR2 is YYNGEE. These data belong to a study of post-analysis software for immune sequencing data. Tagging with unique molecular identifiers was a feature of the TCR beta cDNA libraries. Via MiXCR, TCRdb re-called the PCR reads, giving one row per CDR3 protein. The sample has 500,000 to 600,000 distinct CDR3 sequences, 44% seen once; the top ten hold 1.5% to 2%. Broader study findings: Five or six TRBV segments were significantly more frequent in patients than in controls. TRBV5-6, TRBV5-1 and TRBV20-1 were among these segments.

The chain employs TRBV9 and TRBJ1-2; weak D call: TRBD1 (5 bases). Specimen: blood. This TCR was sampled from a girl under 18 with multiple sclerosis. CDR3 region: CASSVEGDYGYTF. The CDR3 DNA reads as TGTGCCAGCAGCGTAGAAGGGGACTATGGCTACACCTTC.